The 13 T cell receptor beta chains given below trace back to one sample, sequenced in a study of blood T cell repertoires in COVID-19. The method was immunoSEQ multiplex PCR; TCRdb's version includes in-frame clones alone and lacks a portion of them. The profile shows 150,000 to 200,000 clones, more than 75% of them singletons. The sequenced sample was peripheral blood. These receptors all stem from a human donor in a cohort sampled during active COVID-19.

V and J are TRBV30 and TRBJ1-2, with TRBD1 as a possible D gene (6 bases). CDR3 length equals 11 residues. The germline V and J ends were trimmed by 5 bases and 10 bases, with 14 bases remaining between them. The germline CDR1 and CDR2 sequences are GTSNPN and SVGIG (reference sequence). The CDR3 nucleotides are TGTGCCTGGGAAGTTGGACAGTCCTACACCTTC. Translation: CAWEVGQSYTF.

V usage is TRBV4-3 and J usage is TRBJ2-3, with 9 bases fitting TRBD1. Trimming at V came to 4 bases and at J to 0 bases, leaving 2 bases not matched to a gene. This CDR3 comprises 15 residues. Germline CDR1 and CDR2: LGHNA and YSLEER. The CDR3 DNA follows: TGCGCCAGCAGCCGGACAGGGGCTAGCACAGATACGCAGTATTTT. Translation: CASSRTGASTDTQYF.

The rearrangement joins TRBV9 to TRBJ2-5; 8 positions agree with TRBD1. The CDR3 has 15 residues. Germline loops: CDR1 SGDLS, CDR2 YYNGEE. V lost 4 bases and J lost 0; bases outside the gene matches: 5. The CDR3: CASSFRGRHQETQYF. The CDR3 nucleotides are TGTGCCAGCAGCTTCAGGGGGCGCCACCAAGAGACCCAGTACTTC.

V usage is TRBV2 and J usage is TRBJ2-5, with 8 bases lining up with TRBD1. This CDR3 region has 17 residues. Germline V lookup: CDR1 SNHLY, CDR2 FYNNEI. Unmatched junction bases numbered 16, after V lost 7 bases and J lost 3 bases. This chain's CDR3 is CASNPVVGTGGKETQYF. CDR3 DNA sequence: TGTGCCAGCAACCCTGTGGTGGGTACAGGGGGGAAAGAGACCCAGTACTTC.

The rearrangement links TRBV27 to TRBJ1-1, with TRBD1 identical over 8 bases. This CDR3 spans 14 amino acids. The junction had 6 bases not matched to a gene; V was cut back by 6 bases and J by 3 bases. Looked up from germline, CDR1 is MNHEY and CDR2 is SMNVEV (reference sequence). CDR3 nucleotide sequence: TGTGCCAGCAGCCCAGGGGGCGCGTACACTGAAGCTTTCTTT. Protein sequence: CASSPGGAYTEAFF.

The chain combines TRBV15 with TRBJ2-2; 10 bases line up with TRBD1. Trimming removed 1 base from V and 7 bases from J; junction bases left unmatched: 3. From germline, CDR1 is LNHNV and CDR2 YYDKDF (reference sequence). The CDR3 runs to 15 residues. For the CDR3, the DNA is TGTGCCACCAGCAGAGGCGGACAGGGGGACGGGGAGCTGTTTTTT. This sequence encodes CATSRGGQGDGELFF. The complete variable domain, with remaining parts taken from reference TRBV15 and TRBJ2-2, reads DAMVIQNPRYQVTQFGKPVTLSCSQTLNHNVMYWYQQKSSQAPKLLFHYYDKDFNNEADTPDNFQSRRPNTSFCFLDIRSPGLGDTAMYLCATSRGGQGDGELFFGEGSRLTVL.

This clone appeared once. The chain employs TRBV12-3 or TRBV12-4 and TRBJ1-2, with TRBD1 matching over 7 bases. The CDR3 totals 13 residues. The ends lost 3 bases at V and 8 bases at J; junction bases unmatched: 6. In DNA, the CDR3 is TGTGCCAGCAGTTTGAGACAGGGCGGAGGCTACACCTTC. This encodes CASSLRQGGGYTF.

The V call is TRBV27, the J call TRBJ1-3; D gene unclear. V was shortened by 5 bases and J by 4 bases, with 9 bases between the two germline ends. CDR3 size: 13 residues. Germline V CDR1 and CDR2: MNHEY, SMNVEV (reference sequence). As DNA, the CDR3 is TGTGCCAGCAGTGGCAACTACGGAAACACCATATATTTT. Its protein is CASSGNYGNTIYF.

The chain is built from TRBV4-3 and TRBJ1-5; possible D gene TRBD1, 5 bases. Germline CDR1 is LGHNA and CDR2 is YSLEER. V gave up 0 bases and J gave up 5 bases, with 11 bases separating them. The CDR3 length is 15 residues. CDR3 loop: CASSQEAGNYQPQHF. The CDR3 coding sequence is TGCGCCAGCAGCCAAGAGGCAGGGAACTATCAGCCCCAGCATTTT.

The genes are TRBV15 and TRBJ1-2, with 10 bases matching TRBD1. Germline loops: CDR1 LNHNV, CDR2 YYDKDF (reference sequence). The CDR3 sequence is 16 residues long. V lost 1 base, J lost 2 bases, and 4 bases stayed unmatched. CDR3 loop: CATSRAPGQGNYGYTF. The CDR3 bases are TGTGCCACCAGCAGAGCTCCGGGACAGGGGAACTATGGCTACACCTTC.

This clone was found a few times. This rearrangement joins TRBV5-4 to TRBJ1-1; 9 bases are shared with TRBD1. This CDR3 contains 14 residues. J was trimmed by 4 bases and V by 5 bases; bases with no gene match: 6. Germline V gene sequence: CDR1 SGHNT, CDR2 YYREEE (reference sequence). The CDR3 region has the DNA TGTGCCAGCAGGGGACAGGGTGAAGGCACTGAAGCTTTCTTT. Its translation is CASRGQGEGTEAFF.

This sequence joins TRBV7-2 and TRBJ1-2; no clear D gene. Trimming took 0 bases from V and 3 from J, leaving 14 bases between them. Germline V gene data show CDR1 as SGHTA and CDR2 as FQGNSA. This CDR3 contains 16 residues. The CDR3, as DNA: TGTGCCAGCAGCTTAGCTAGTGAGGTTGGCGACTATGGCTACACCTTC. Its protein is CASSLASEVGDYGYTF.

The chain carries TRBV4-3 and TRBJ2-7; 8 bases are shared with TRBD2. Germline assignment: CDR1 LGHNA and CDR2 YSLEER. The trim removed 4 bases at V and 4 bases at J, leaving 15 bases unmatched. This CDR3 has 17 amino acids. CDR3 in amino acids: CASSRDTGAGVAYEQYF. The CDR3 DNA reads TGCGCCAGCAGCCGGGATACAGGAGCGGGAGTAGCGTACGAGCAGTACTTC.